One and the same sample provided the 8 T cell receptor beta chains below, sequenced in a study of T cell responses to AZD1222 COVID-19 vaccine. Measured with immunoSEQ multiplex PCR; TCRdb has only the in-frame clones, and not every one. The sample includes more than 150,000 clones, around 87% of them seen just once. Sequenced material: peripheral blood, taken on day 0 of MenACWY control vaccination. The origin of the receptors is an adult in good health.

This chain's CDR3 is CASSQVASGRGKTQYF. CDR3 in DNA: TGCGCCAGCAGCCAAGTCGCTAGCGGGAGAGGGAAGACCCAGTACTTC. The V call is TRBV4-1, the J call TRBJ2-5, with 10 bases matching TRBD2. This CDR3 region has 16 residues. V dropped 1 base and J dropped 6; count of bases not matched to a gene: 8. Germline loops: CDR1 MGHRA, CDR2 YSYEKL.

V is TRBV6-5 and J is TRBJ1-1; no clear D gene. This CDR3 region has 11 residues. Germline V lookup: CDR1 MNHEY, CDR2 SVGAGI. The V gene lost 6 bases and the J gene lost 7 bases, with 9 bases spanning the gap. The CDR3 protein is CASSEDLEAFF. DNA of the CDR3: TGTGCCAGCAGCGAGGACCTTGAAGCTTTCTTT.

J is TRBJ2-7 and V is TRBV27, with 7 bases fitting TRBD1. CDR3 length: 13 residues. V lost 6 bases and J lost 5; bases outside the gene matches: 7. The germline V gene encodes CDR1 MNHEY and CDR2 SMNVEV (reference sequence). The CDR3 sequence is CASSPGQLNEQYF. CDR3 DNA: TGTGCCAGCAGCCCGGGACAGCTTAACGAGCAGTACTTC.

The chain has TRBV3-1 (or the pseudogene TRBV3-2) and TRBJ2-2, with 9 nucleotides matching TRBD2. This CDR3 is 15 amino acids long. Looked up from germline, CDR1 is LGHDT and CDR2 is YNNKEL (reference sequence). Trimming took 1 base from V and 6 from J; bases not matched to a gene: 3. The CDR3 protein is CASSQVGGRAGELFF. CDR3 bases: TGTGCCAGCAGCCAAGTTGGCGGGAGGGCCGGGGAGCTGTTTTTT.

This clone appeared once. The chain is built from TRBV27 and TRBJ2-7, with 13 bases fitting TRBD2. CDR1 and CDR2 from the germline V gene are MNHEY and SMNVEV (reference sequence). Trimming removed 5 bases from V and 1 base from J; junction bases left unmatched: 5. The CDR3 length is 16 residues. This CDR3 is CASSVLLAGGSYEQYF. In DNA form, the CDR3 reads TGTGCCAGCAGTGTCCTACTAGCGGGAGGGTCCTACGAGCAGTACTTC.

This chain uses TRBV6-5 with TRBJ2-1; TRBD1 matches 7 bases. The CDR3 extends over 15 amino acids. V gave up 6 bases and J gave up 4 bases; unmatched junction bases: 9. CDR1 and CDR2 from the germline V gene are MNHEY and SVGAGI. The CDR3 DNA reads TGTGCCAGCAGGACCGGGACAGCTAATTACAATGAGCAGTTCTTC. Translating gives CASRTGTANYNEQFF.

The V call is TRBV9, the J call TRBJ2-7; 12 positions agree with TRBD1. J gave up 4 bases and V 4 bases, and 6 bases lay outside the gene matches. Germline V gene lookup returns CDR1 SGDLS and CDR2 YYNGEE. The CDR3 sequence is 15 residues long. CDR3 sequence (DNA): TGTGCCAGCAGCCCTCGGGACAGGGGGCTTTACGAGCAGTACTTC. It yields the protein CASSPRDRGLYEQYF.

This clone was detected only once. V and J are TRBV28 and TRBJ1-5; D is ambiguous. The V gene lost 6 bases and the J gene lost 4 bases, with 22 bases spanning the gap. CDR1 and CDR2 (germline): MDHEN, SYDVKM. The CDR3 length is 17 residues. Here the CDR3 reads CASSEPWTGELNQPQHF. CDR3 sequence (DNA): TGTGCCAGCAGCGAACCCTGGACGGGAGAGCTTAATCAGCCCCAGCATTTT.